The rows below give T cell receptor beta chains drawn from one sample of a study of blood T cell repertoires in COVID-19. The method was immunoSEQ multiplex PCR; TCRdb's version includes in-frame clones alone and lacks a portion of them. The table lists 150,000 to 200,000 clones, approximately 95% of them singletons. The sequenced sample was peripheral blood. The source is a woman in her fifties or sixties with COVID-19, enrolled during active disease. The CDR3 runs from the conserved cysteine through the conserved F or W. A D gene is named only where the DNA matches it firmly. Clone sizes are given selectively: once, few, many, or a class where the clone is expanded.

CDR3 protein: CASSLARNQQVAQYF
CDR3 DNA: TGTGCCAGCAGCTTAGCCCGAAATCAGCAGGTGGCCCAGTACTTC
clone size: once
D gene: NA
J gene: TRBJ2-5
CDR3 length: 15
V gene: TRBV7-2

CDR3 protein: CASSPRASTGEQYF
CDR3 DNA: TGTGCCAGCTCACCCCGCGCCTCGACAGGCGAGCAGTACTTC
clone size: NA
D gene: NA
J gene: TRBJ2-7
CDR3 length: 14
V gene: TRBV18

CDR3 protein: CASRETGGAEGYTF
CDR3 DNA: TGTGCCAGCAGGGAGACAGGGGGCGCGGAGGGCTACACCTTC
clone size: NA
D gene: TRBD1
J gene: TRBJ1-2
CDR3 length: 14
V gene: TRBV11-2

CDR3 protein: CASSSDRSSPLHF
CDR3 DNA: TGTGCCAGCAGTTCGGACAGAAGTTCACCCCTCCACTTT
clone size: NA
D gene: NA
J gene: TRBJ1-6
CDR3 length: 13
V gene: TRBV6-2/TRBV6-3

CDR3 protein: CASSQTSGGDLGGGELFF
CDR3 DNA: TGTGCCAGCAGCCAGACTAGCGGGGGCGACCTTGGAGGCGGGGAGCTGTTTTTT
clone size: NA
D gene: TRBD2
J gene: TRBJ2-2
CDR3 length: 18
V gene: TRBV6-2/TRBV6-3

CDR3 protein: CASSQQSGANVLTF
CDR3 DNA: TGTGCCAGCAGCCAACAGTCTGGGGCCAACGTCCTGACTTTC
clone size: NA
D gene: NA
J gene: TRBJ2-6
CDR3 length: 14
V gene: TRBV7-2

CDR3 protein: CASSLVTGERAFF
CDR3 DNA: TGTGCCAGCAGCTTAGTTACAGGGGAAAGAGCTTTCTTT
clone size: NA
D gene: TRBD1
J gene: TRBJ1-1
CDR3 length: 13
V gene: TRBV7-2

CDR3 protein: CASRKGQGARTGELFF
CDR3 DNA: TGTGCCAGCCGTAAAGGACAGGGGGCGCGTACCGGGGAGCTGTTTTTT
clone size: NA
D gene: TRBD1
J gene: TRBJ2-2
CDR3 length: 16
V gene: TRBV27

CDR3 protein: CASSQESGLTSDGYTF
CDR3 DNA: TGTGCCAGCAGCCAAGAATCGGGACTCACCTCTGACGGCTACACCTTC
clone size: NA
D gene: NA
J gene: TRBJ1-2
CDR3 length: 16
V gene: TRBV2

CDR3 protein: CAWTSGGTYEQYF
CDR3 DNA: TGTGCCTGGACTAGCGGGGGCACCTACGAGCAGTACTTC
clone size: NA
D gene: TRBD2
J gene: TRBJ2-7
CDR3 length: 13
V gene: TRBV30

CDR3 protein: CASHGAGQAGEQFF
CDR3 DNA: TGTGCCAGCCACGGGGCGGGACAGGCCGGTGAGCAGTTCTTC
clone size: NA
D gene: TRBD1
J gene: TRBJ2-1
CDR3 length: 14
V gene: TRBV5-4

CDR3 protein: CASSSAGTGHEAFF
CDR3 DNA: TGCGCCAGCAGCTCTGCCGGGACAGGACATGAAGCTTTCTTT
clone size: NA
D gene: TRBD1
J gene: TRBJ1-1
CDR3 length: 14
V gene: TRBV5-1

CDR3 protein: CASSPSRRGNTEAFF
CDR3 DNA: TGTGCCAGCAGCCCTTCCCGGAGGGGCAACACTGAAGCTTTCTTT
clone size: NA
D gene: NA
J gene: TRBJ1-1
CDR3 length: 15
V gene: TRBV27

CDR3 protein: CASSLEAGATYEQYF
CDR3 DNA: TGTGCCAGCAGCTTAGAGGCAGGGGCCACCTACGAGCAGTACTTC
clone size: once
D gene: NA
J gene: TRBJ2-7
CDR3 length: 15
V gene: TRBV7-9

CDR3 protein: CASSLNPPGNYYGNTIYF
CDR3 DNA: TGCGCCAGCAGCCTCAACCCGCCAGGGAATTATTATGGAAACACCATATATTTT
clone size: NA
D gene: NA
J gene: TRBJ1-3
CDR3 length: 18
V gene: TRBV4-3

CDR3 protein: CASSVEVKNPNSYNSPLHF
CDR3 DNA: TGTGCCAGCAGCGTAGAAGTCAAAAACCCTAACTCCTATAATTCACCCCTCCACTTT
clone size: once
D gene: NA
J gene: TRBJ1-6
CDR3 length: 19
V gene: TRBV9

CDR3 protein: CASRTTGASGNTIYF
CDR3 DNA: TGTGCCAGTAGGACGACAGGGGCCTCTGGAAACACCATATATTTT
clone size: NA
D gene: TRBD1
J gene: TRBJ1-3
CDR3 length: 15
V gene: TRBV19